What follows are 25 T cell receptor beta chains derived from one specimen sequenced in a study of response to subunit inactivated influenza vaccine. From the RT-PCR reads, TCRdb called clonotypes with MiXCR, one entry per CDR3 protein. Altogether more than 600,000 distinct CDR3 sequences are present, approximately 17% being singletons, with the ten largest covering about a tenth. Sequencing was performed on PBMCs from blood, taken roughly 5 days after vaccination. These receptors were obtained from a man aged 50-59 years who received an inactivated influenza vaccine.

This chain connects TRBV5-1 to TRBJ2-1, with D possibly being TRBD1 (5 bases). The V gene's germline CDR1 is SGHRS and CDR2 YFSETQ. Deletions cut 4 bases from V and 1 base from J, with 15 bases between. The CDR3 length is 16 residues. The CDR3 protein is CASSADPRESYNEQFF. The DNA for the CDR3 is TGCGCCAGCAGCGCGGACCCCAGGGAATCCTACAATGAGCAGTTCTTC.

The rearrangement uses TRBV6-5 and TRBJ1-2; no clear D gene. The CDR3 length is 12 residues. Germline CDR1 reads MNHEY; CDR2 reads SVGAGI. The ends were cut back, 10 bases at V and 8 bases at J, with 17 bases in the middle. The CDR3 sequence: CATQSAAMGYTF. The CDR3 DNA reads TGTGCCACCCAATCGGCCGCTATGGGCTACACCTTC.

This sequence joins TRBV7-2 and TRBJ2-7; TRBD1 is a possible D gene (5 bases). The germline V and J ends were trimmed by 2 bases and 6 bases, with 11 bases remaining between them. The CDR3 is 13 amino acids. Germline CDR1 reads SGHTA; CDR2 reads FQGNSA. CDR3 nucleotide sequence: TGTGCCAGCAGCTTAACCAGGGTAGGCGAGCAGTACTTC. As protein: CASSLTRVGEQYF.

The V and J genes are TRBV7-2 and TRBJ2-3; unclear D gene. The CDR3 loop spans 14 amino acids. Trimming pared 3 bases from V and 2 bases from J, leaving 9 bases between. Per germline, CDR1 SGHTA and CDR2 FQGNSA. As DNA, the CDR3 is TGTGCCAGCAGCTTGATAGGCTACACAGATACGCAGTATTTT. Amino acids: CASSLIGYTDTQYF.

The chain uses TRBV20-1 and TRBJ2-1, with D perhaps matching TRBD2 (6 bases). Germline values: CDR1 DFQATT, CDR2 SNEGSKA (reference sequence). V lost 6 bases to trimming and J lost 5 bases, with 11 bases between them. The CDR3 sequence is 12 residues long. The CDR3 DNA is TGCAGTGCCAAACTAGCAAACAATGAGCAGTTCTTC. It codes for CSAKLANNEQFF.

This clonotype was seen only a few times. CDR3 region: CASSLTSFGELFF. CDR3 sequence (DNA): TGTGCCAGCAGTCTTACTAGCTTCGGGGAGCTGTTTTTT. This sequence joins TRBV27 and TRBJ2-2, with D possibly TRBD2 on 6 matching bases. The CDR3 spans 13 residues. Per the germline V gene, CDR1 is MNHEY and CDR2 is SMNVEV (reference sequence). V lost 5 bases and J 7 bases, leaving 11 bases between the germline ends.

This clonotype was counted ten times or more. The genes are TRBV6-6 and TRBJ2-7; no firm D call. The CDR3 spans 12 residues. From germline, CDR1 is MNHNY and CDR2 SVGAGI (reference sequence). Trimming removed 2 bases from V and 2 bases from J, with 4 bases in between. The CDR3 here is CASSYGPYEQYF. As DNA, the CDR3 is TGTGCCAGCAGTTACGGCCCCTACGAGCAGTACTTC.

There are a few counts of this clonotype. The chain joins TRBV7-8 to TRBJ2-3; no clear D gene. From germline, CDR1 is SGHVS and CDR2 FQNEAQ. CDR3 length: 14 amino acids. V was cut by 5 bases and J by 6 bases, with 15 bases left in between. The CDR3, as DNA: TGTGCCAGCAGCCCCCGTCCCCTCTGGGATACGCAGTATTTT. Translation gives CASSPRPLWDTQYF. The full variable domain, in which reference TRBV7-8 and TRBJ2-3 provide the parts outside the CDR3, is GAGVSQSPRYKVAKRGQDVALRCDPISGHVSLFWYQQALGQGPEFLTYFQNEAQLDKSGLPSDRFFAERPEGSVSTLKIQRTQQEDSAVYLCASSPRPLWDTQYFGPGTRLTVL.

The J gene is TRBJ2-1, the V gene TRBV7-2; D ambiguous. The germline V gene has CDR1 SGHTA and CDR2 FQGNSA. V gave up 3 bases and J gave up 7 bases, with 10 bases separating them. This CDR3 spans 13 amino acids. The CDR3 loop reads CASSFNTYNEQFF. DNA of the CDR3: TGTGCCAGCAGCTTTAATACGTATAATGAGCAGTTCTTC. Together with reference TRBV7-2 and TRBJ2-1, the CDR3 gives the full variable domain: GAGVSQSPSNKVTEKGKDVELRCDPISGHTALYWYRQSLGQGLEFLIYFQGNSAPDKSGLPSDRFSAERTGGSVSTLTIQRTQQEDSAVYLCASSFNTYNEQFFGPGTRLTVL.

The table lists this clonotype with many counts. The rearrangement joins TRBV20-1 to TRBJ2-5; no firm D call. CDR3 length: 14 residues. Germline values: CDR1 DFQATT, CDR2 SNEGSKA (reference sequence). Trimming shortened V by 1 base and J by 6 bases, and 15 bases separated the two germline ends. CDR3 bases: TGCAGTGCTAGAGCGCTTTCGTATATTCAGACCCAGTACTTC. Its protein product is CSARALSYIQTQYF.

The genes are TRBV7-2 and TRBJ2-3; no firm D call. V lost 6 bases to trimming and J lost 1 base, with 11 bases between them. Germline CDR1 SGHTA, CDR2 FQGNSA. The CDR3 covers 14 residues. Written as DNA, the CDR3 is TGTGCCAGCAGTACCGACGGCCGCACAGATACGCAGTATTTT. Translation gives CASSTDGRTDTQYF.

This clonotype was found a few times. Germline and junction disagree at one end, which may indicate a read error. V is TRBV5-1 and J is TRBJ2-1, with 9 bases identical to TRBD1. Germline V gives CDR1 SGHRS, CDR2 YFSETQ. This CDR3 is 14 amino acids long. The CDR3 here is CASTLGQGYNEQFF. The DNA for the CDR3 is TGCGCCAGCACCTTGGGACAGGGATACAATGAGCAGTTCTTC. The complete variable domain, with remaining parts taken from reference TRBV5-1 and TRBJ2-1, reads KAGVTQTPRYLIKTRGQQVTLSCSPISGHRSVSWYQQTPGQGLQFLFEYFSETQRNKGNFPGRFSGRQFSNSRSEMNVSTLELGDSALYLCASTLGQGYNEQFFGPGTRLTVL.

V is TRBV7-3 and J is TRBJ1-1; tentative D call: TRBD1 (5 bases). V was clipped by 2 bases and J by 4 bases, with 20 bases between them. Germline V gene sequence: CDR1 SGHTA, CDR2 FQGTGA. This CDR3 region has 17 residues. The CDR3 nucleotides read TGTGCCAGCAGCTTATTCCAGGGACTCGGCAAGGCCACTGAAGCTTTCTTT. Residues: CASSLFQGLGKATEAFF. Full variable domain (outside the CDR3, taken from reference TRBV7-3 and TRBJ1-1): GAGVSQTPSNKVTEKGKYVELRCDPISGHTALYWYRQSLGQGPEFLIYFQGTGAADDSGLPNDRFFAVRPEGSVSTLKIQRTERGDSAVYLCASSLFQGLGKATEAFFGQGTRLTVV.

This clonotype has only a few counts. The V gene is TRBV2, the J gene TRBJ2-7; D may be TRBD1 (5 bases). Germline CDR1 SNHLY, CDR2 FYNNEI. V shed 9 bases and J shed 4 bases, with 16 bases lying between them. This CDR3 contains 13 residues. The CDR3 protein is CARSRVSQYEQYF. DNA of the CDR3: TGTGCCAGGTCCAGGGTGTCTCAATACGAGCAGTACTTC.

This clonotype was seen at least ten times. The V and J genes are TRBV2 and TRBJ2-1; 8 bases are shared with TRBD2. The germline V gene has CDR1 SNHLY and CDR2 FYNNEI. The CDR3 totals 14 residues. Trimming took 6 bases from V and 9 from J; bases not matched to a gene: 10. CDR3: CASRSERGSAEQFF. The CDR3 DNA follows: TGTGCCAGCAGGAGCGAGCGGGGGTCGGCTGAGCAGTTCTTC. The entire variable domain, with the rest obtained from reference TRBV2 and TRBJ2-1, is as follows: EPEVTQTPSHQVTQMGQEVILRCVPISNHLYFYWYRQILGQKVEFLVSFYNNEISEKSEIFDDQFSVERPDGSNFTLKIRSTKLEDSAMYFCASRSERGSAEQFFGPGTRLTVL.

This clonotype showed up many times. CDR3 coding DNA: TGTGCCAGCAGTTCGACAGGGAGCTCCTACGAGCAGTACTTC. It translates to CASSSTGSSYEQYF. The chain couples TRBV7-2 to TRBJ2-7; 7 positions agree with TRBD1. In germline, CDR1 is SGHTA, CDR2 FQGNSA. The CDR3 sequence is 14 residues long. The trim removed 6 bases at V and 0 bases at J, leaving 5 bases unmatched.

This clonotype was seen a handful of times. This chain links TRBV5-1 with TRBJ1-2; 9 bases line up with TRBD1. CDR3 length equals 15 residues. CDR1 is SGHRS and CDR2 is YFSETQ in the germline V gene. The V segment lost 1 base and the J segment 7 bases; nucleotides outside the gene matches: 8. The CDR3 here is CASSLTPGTGFGYTF. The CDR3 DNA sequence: TGCGCCAGCAGCTTGACTCCCGGGACAGGGTTTGGCTACACCTTC.

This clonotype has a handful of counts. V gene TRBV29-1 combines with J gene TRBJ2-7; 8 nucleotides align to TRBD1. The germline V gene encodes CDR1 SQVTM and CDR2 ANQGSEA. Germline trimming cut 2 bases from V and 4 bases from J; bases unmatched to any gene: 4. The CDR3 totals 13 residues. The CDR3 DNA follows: TGCAGCGTTGAATTCCAGGGGGCTTACGAGCAGTACTTC. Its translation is CSVEFQGAYEQYF.

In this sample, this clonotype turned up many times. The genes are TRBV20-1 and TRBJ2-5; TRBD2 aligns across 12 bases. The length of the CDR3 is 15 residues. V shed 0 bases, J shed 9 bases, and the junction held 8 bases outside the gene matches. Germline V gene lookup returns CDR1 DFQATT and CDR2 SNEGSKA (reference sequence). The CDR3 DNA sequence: TGCAGTGCTAGAGATAGGACTAGCGGGGCCTTGCCCCAGTACTTC. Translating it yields CSARDRTSGALPQYF.

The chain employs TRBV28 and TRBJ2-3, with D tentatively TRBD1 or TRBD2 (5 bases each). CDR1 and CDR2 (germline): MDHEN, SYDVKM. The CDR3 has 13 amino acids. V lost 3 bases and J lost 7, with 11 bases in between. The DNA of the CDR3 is TGTGCCAGCAGTTTGGGGGTTATACATACGCAGTATTTT. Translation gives CASSLGVIHTQYF.

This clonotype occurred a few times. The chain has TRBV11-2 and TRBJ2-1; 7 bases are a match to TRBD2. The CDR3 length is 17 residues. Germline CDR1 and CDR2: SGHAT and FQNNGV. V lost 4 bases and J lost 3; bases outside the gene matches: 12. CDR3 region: CASSSRRYSGNYNEQFF. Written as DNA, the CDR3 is TGTGCCAGCAGCTCCCGGAGATACAGCGGGAACTACAATGAGCAGTTCTTC.

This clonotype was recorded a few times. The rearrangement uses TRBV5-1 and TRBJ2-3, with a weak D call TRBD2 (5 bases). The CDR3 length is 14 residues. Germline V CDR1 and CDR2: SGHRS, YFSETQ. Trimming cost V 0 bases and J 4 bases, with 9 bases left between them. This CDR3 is CASSLGGIPDTQYF. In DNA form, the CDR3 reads TGCGCCAGCAGCTTGGGAGGGATCCCAGATACGCAGTATTTT.

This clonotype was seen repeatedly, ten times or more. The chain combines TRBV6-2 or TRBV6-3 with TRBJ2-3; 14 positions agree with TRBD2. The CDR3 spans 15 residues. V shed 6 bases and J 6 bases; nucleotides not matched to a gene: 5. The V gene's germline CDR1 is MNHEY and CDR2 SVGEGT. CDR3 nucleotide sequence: TGTGCCAGCAGAAAGGGACTAGCGGGAGTGGATACGCAGTATTTT. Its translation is CASRKGLAGVDTQYF.

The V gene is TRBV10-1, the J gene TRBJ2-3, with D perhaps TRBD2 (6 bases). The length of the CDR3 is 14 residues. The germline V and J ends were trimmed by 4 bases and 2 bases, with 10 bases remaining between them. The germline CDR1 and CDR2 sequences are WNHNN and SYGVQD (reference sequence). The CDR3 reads CASSARTNTDTQYF. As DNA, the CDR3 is TGCGCCAGCAGTGCAAGGACTAACACAGATACGCAGTATTTT.

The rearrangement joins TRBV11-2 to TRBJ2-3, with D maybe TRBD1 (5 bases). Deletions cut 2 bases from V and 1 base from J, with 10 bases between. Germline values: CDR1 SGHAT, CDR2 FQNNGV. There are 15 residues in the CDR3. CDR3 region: CASSLKGFGTDTQYF. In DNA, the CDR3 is TGTGCCAGCAGCTTAAAGGGGTTCGGCACAGATACGCAGTATTTT.